This T cell receptor beta chain came from a study of PD-1 blockade in mismatch repair-deficient tumors. Broader study findings: Tumor-resident clones, often absent from pretreatment blood, expanded after pembrolizumab and then contracted.

The CDR3 is made up of 16 amino acids. Trimming took 2 bases from V and 1 from J; bases not matched to a gene: 3. Germline lookup yields CDR1 SGHTA and CDR2 FQGNSA. With regard to this clone: The antigen remains unidentified.

The table came from immunoSEQ multiplex PCR; TCRdb's copy has only in-frame clones and leaves some out. The table shows tens of thousands of clones, with around 80% occurring only once. TCR sequencing covered a few patients who responded to pembrolizumab. This receptor was taken from an adult with mismatch repair-deficient cancer. This chain joins TRBV7-2 and TRBJ2-3; 10 bases match TRBD1. Sequenced here: peripheral blood, sampled 44 weeks after starting pembrolizumab. This CDR3 is CASSLRGTGGTDTQYF. CDR3 DNA sequence: TGTGCCAGCAGCTTACGAGGGACAGGGGGCACAGATACGCAGTATTTT. The full variable domain, its missing parts supplied by reference TRBV7-2 and TRBJ2-3, is GAGVSQSPSNKVTEKGKDVELRCDPISGHTALYWYRQSLGQGLEFLIYFQGNSAPDKSGLPSDRFSAERTGGSVSTLTIQRTQQEDSAVYLCASSLRGTGGTDTQYFGPGTRLTVL.